A single sample is the source of the 26 T cell receptor beta chains below, sequenced in a study of tumor-infiltrating lymphocytes in localized non-small cell lung cancer. Only in-frame clones appear in the TCRdb table, and some are missing; sequencing was by immunoSEQ multiplex PCR. The repertoire includes thousands of clones, 60% to 80% of them detected once, and about 9.2% sits in the top ten. Sequenced: uninvolved lung tissue not adjacent to the tumor. These receptors all stem from a human donor with non-small cell lung cancer.

V is TRBV19 and J is TRBJ1-1, with D perhaps TRBD1 (6 bases). V lost 9 bases to trimming and J lost 1 base, with 15 bases between them. From germline, CDR1 is LNHDA and CDR2 SQIVND (reference sequence). The CDR3 has 14 amino acids. This chain's CDR3 is CASYSRGGNTEAFF. CDR3 in DNA: TGTGCCAGCTACAGCAGAGGGGGGAACACTGAAGCTTTCTTT.

The J gene is TRBJ1-2, the V gene TRBV2, with D perhaps matching TRBD1 (5 bases). Deletions cut 1 base from V and 5 bases from J, with 11 bases between. Germline V CDR1 and CDR2: SNHLY, FYNNEI. CDR3 size: 14 residues. DNA of the CDR3: TGTGCCAGCAGTGAAGGCAGGGAAGGGTATGGCTACACCTTC. Its protein product is CASSEGREGYGYTF.

This chain uses TRBV4-3 with TRBJ2-3; 9 nucleotides line up with TRBD2. V trimming: 0 bases; J trimming: 2 bases; junction bases outside the gene matches: 6. Germline V lookup: CDR1 LGHNA, CDR2 YSLEER. The CDR3 is made up of 17 amino acids. In DNA, the CDR3 is TGCGCCAGCAGCCAAGATAGTGGCGGGAGGGACACAGATACGCAGTATTTT. It codes for CASSQDSGGRDTDTQYF.

This chain uses TRBV5-4 with TRBJ1-1; tentatively, D is TRBD1 (5 bases). Looked up from germline, CDR1 is SGHNT and CDR2 is YYREEE (reference sequence). V dropped 0 bases and J dropped 1 base, with 7 bases sitting between them. CDR3 size: 14 residues. The CDR3 nucleotides read TGTGCCAGCAGCTTGGCGGGGGGGAACACTGAAGCTTTCTTT. It is translated as CASSLAGGNTEAFF.

The chain recombines TRBV7-2 with TRBJ1-4; D not resolved. Trimming removed 5 bases from V and 3 bases from J, with 7 bases in between. Looked up from germline, CDR1 is SGHTA and CDR2 is FQGNSA. The CDR3 runs 13 residues. CDR3 residues: CASSATPNEKLFF. CDR3 bases: TGTGCCAGCAGCGCAACCCCTAATGAAAAACTGTTTTTT.

This clone was observed a handful of times. The genes are TRBV2 and TRBJ2-7; the D is unclear. V lost 8 bases to trimming and J lost 0 bases, with 17 bases between them. The CDR3 runs to 15 residues. Germline CDR1 and CDR2: SNHLY and FYNNEI. This CDR3 is CASSAGRSGSYEQYF. The DNA for the CDR3 is TGTGCCAGCTCGGCCGGGCGGTCCGGCTCCTACGAGCAGTACTTC. The full variable domain, completed using reference TRBV2 and TRBJ2-7, is EPEVTQTPSHQVTQMGQEVILRCVPISNHLYFYWYRQILGQKVEFLVSFYNNEISEKSEIFDDQFSVERPDGSNFTLKIRSTKLEDSAMYFCASSAGRSGSYEQYFGPGTRLTVT.

The J gene is TRBJ2-7, the V gene TRBV30; 10 nucleotides match TRBD1. Germline CDR1 reads GTSNPN; CDR2 reads SVGIG (reference sequence). V lost 2 bases, J lost 4 bases, and 5 bases stayed unmatched. The length of the CDR3 is 14 residues. This chain's CDR3 is CAWSSGDRGYEQYF. The DNA of the CDR3 is TGTGCCTGGAGTAGCGGGGACAGGGGTTACGAGCAGTACTTC.

V usage is TRBV7-2 and J usage is TRBJ1-2; TRBD1 matches at 10 bases. Trimming cost V 7 bases and J 12 bases; bases outside gene matches: 14. The CDR3 has 14 amino acids. Per the germline V gene, CDR1 is SGHTA and CDR2 is FQGNSA. In nucleotides, the CDR3 is TGTGCCAGCACCAGTAGGCCGCTGACAGGGGGCAACACCTTC. The encoded protein is CASTSRPLTGGNTF.

The chain recombines TRBV29-1 with TRBJ1-1; tentative D call: TRBD1 (5 bases). Germline assignment: CDR1 SQVTM and CDR2 ANQGSEA. This CDR3 contains 12 residues. Deletions cut 7 bases from V and 5 bases from J, with 14 bases between. The CDR3 reads CSAEGLGTEAFF. In DNA form, the CDR3 reads TGCAGCGCCGAGGGGTTGGGAACTGAAGCTTTCTTT.

The chain links TRBV5-1 to TRBJ1-1; 8 bases are shared with TRBD1. J gave up 4 bases and V 7 bases, and 9 bases lay outside the gene matches. The germline gives CDR1 SGHRS, CDR2 YFSETQ. This CDR3 has 14 residues. The CDR3 loop reads CASQTAGTGTEAFF. For the CDR3, the DNA is TGCGCCAGCCAAACTGCCGGGACAGGCACTGAAGCTTTCTTT.

Turning to this clone: A read error is likely here: a far larger clone is one base away. This chain links TRBV5-6 with TRBJ2-5; D perhaps matches TRBD2 (6 bases). The germline CDR1 and CDR2 sequences are SGHDT and YYEEEE. CDR3 length equals 15 residues. V was trimmed by 3 bases and J by 1 base, leaving 13 bases between them. CDR3 sequence (DNA): TGTGCCAGCAGCTGGCGCGGGACTCGCCAAGAGACCCAGTACTTC. Protein: CASSWRGTRQETQYF.

The CDR3: CASSRPTGTHYGYTF. The CDR3 DNA sequence: TGTGCCAGCAGCCGACCGACAGGGACCCACTATGGCTACACCTTC. The rearrangement links TRBV5-6 to TRBJ1-2; 7 nucleotides agree with TRBD1. The V segment lost 4 bases and the J segment 3 bases; nucleotides outside the gene matches: 9. Germline CDR1 is SGHDT and CDR2 is YYEEEE. The CDR3 loop spans 15 amino acids. Using reference TRBV5-6 and TRBJ1-2 for the parts outside the CDR3, the full variable domain is DAGVTQSPTHLIKTRGQQVTLRCSPKSGHDTVSWYQQALGQGPQFIFQYYEEEERQRGNFPDRFSGHQFPNYSSELNVNALLLGDSALYLCASSRPTGTHYGYTFGSGTRLTVV.

The chain employs TRBV30 and TRBJ1-5; TRBD1 aligns across 10 bases. The CDR3 is made up of 14 amino acids. V shed 5 bases and J 6 bases; nucleotides not matched to a gene: 7. CDR1 is GTSNPN and CDR2 is SVGIG in the germline V gene (reference sequence). As DNA, the CDR3 is TGTGCCTGGGACCCCGGGACAGGGGTTCAGCCCCAGCATTTT. This sequence encodes CAWDPGTGVQPQHF. Looking up the rest from reference TRBV30 and TRBJ1-5 gives the full variable domain: SQTIHQWPATLVQPVGSPLSLECTVEGTSNPNLYWYRQAAGRGLQLLFYSVGIGQISSEVPQNLSASRPQDRQFILSSKKLLLSDSGFYLCAWDPGTGVQPQHFGDGTRLSIL.

This clone was recorded once. J is TRBJ1-2 and V is TRBV9, with TRBD1 matching 8 bases. The junction had 4 bases not matched to a gene; V was cut back by 1 base and J by 5 bases. Germline V gives CDR1 SGDLS, CDR2 YYNGEE. The CDR3 has 14 amino acids. The chain's CDR3 is CASSVQGASYGYTF. DNA of the CDR3: TGTGCCAGCAGCGTACAGGGGGCTTCGTATGGCTACACCTTC.

The rearrangement joins TRBV6-5 to TRBJ2-4; D possibly matches TRBD1 or TRBD2 (7 bases each). V dropped 5 bases and J dropped 8 bases, with 13 bases sitting between them. CDR3 length: 13 residues. From germline, CDR1 is MNHEY and CDR2 SVGAGI. The CDR3, as DNA: TGTGCCAGCAGTCTACAGGGGAGGGACATTCAGTACTTC. Protein sequence: CASSLQGRDIQYF.

The chain joins TRBV30 to TRBJ2-5; D gene unclear. The CDR3 length is 13 residues. Trimming stripped 3 bases from V and 4 bases from J, with 12 bases between. Germline CDR1 GTSNPN, CDR2 SVGIG (reference sequence). This CDR3 reads CAWRSLLRETQYF. Written as DNA, the CDR3 is TGTGCCTGGAGGAGTCTATTGAGAGAGACCCAGTACTTC. The variable domain in full, with the rest retrieved from reference TRBV30 and TRBJ2-5, is SQTIHQWPATLVQPVGSPLSLECTVEGTSNPNLYWYRQAAGRGLQLLFYSVGIGQISSEVPQNLSASRPQDRQFILSSKKLLLSDSGFYLCAWRSLLRETQYFGPGTRLLVL.

The chain employs TRBV25-1 and TRBJ2-6; D remains unclear. Trimming pared 0 bases from V and 1 base from J, leaving 7 bases between. This CDR3 comprises 16 residues. Germline values: CDR1 MGHDK, CDR2 SYGVNS. In DNA form, the CDR3 reads TGTGCCAGCAGTGAATATTTGGGGTCTGGGGCCAACGTCCTGACTTTC. This sequence encodes CASSEYLGSGANVLTF.

J is TRBJ2-7 and V is TRBV7-8; TRBD2 aligns across 12 bases. This CDR3 is 18 amino acids long. Per the germline V gene, CDR1 is SGHVS and CDR2 is FQNEAQ. V was pared by 5 bases and J by 0 bases, with 11 bases of the junction left unmatched. CDR3 DNA sequence: TGTGCCAGCAGCCCCCGCCCCGGGACTAGCGGGCTCTCCTACGAGCAGTACTTC. Translation gives CASSPRPGTSGLSYEQYF.

The chain joins TRBV9 to TRBJ2-7, with D perhaps matching TRBD1 or TRBD2 (5 bases each). Germline CDR1 and CDR2: SGDLS and YYNGEE. The CDR3 covers 16 residues. V was trimmed by 6 bases and J by 6 bases, leaving 25 bases between them. In DNA form, the CDR3 reads TGTGCCAGCATGAGACGGACTTTCGCTGGGGCCATCGAGCAGTACTTC. This codes for CASMRRTFAGAIEQYF.

The gene calls are TRBV28 and TRBJ1-2; TRBD1 matches 10 bases. The CDR3 extends over 16 amino acids. V shed 6 bases and J 4 bases; nucleotides not matched to a gene: 11. Looked up from germline, CDR1 is MDHEN and CDR2 is SYDVKM. The CDR3 sequence: CASSDIRQGAPYGYTF. For the CDR3, the DNA is TGTGCCAGCAGCGATATTAGACAGGGGGCCCCCTATGGCTACACCTTC.

V and J are TRBV5-1 and TRBJ2-5, with D possibly TRBD1 on 6 matching bases. Germline V gene data show CDR1 as SGHRS and CDR2 as YFSETQ. This CDR3 is built from 14 residues. The V end was cut by 4 bases, the J end by 4 bases, with 14 bases between. CDR3 in DNA: TGCGCCAGCAGCGCCGCGACAGGCGTAGAGACCCAGTACTTC. Its translation is CASSAATGVETQYF.

The chain couples TRBV30 to TRBJ1-1, with D unresolved. Germline CDR1 reads GTSNPN; CDR2 reads SVGIG (reference sequence). The ends were cut back, 3 bases at V and 5 bases at J, with 7 bases in the middle. This CDR3 region has 11 residues. CDR3 nucleotides: TGTGCCTGGAGGAGGGAAACTGAAGCTTTCTTT. It encodes CAWRRETEAFF.

J is TRBJ1-2 and V is TRBV7-2; the D gene is possibly TRBD1 (6 bases). V lost 4 bases and J lost 6, with 12 bases in between. The CDR3 contains 13 residues. The germline V gene encodes CDR1 SGHTA and CDR2 FQGNSA. The CDR3 protein is CASSSGTPNGYTF. DNA of the CDR3: TGTGCCAGCAGCTCCGGGACACCGAATGGCTACACCTTC.

J is TRBJ2-1 and V is TRBV5-4, with a weak D call TRBD2 (6 bases). Germline values: CDR1 SGHNT, CDR2 YYREEE (reference sequence). The CDR3 covers 15 residues. Trimming removed 3 bases at V and 5 bases at J, with 15 bases between. CDR3 amino acids: CASSSGRERDNEQFF. The DNA of the CDR3 is TGTGCCAGCAGCTCGGGCCGGGAGCGTGACAATGAGCAGTTCTTC. The full variable domain, completed using reference TRBV5-4 and TRBJ2-1, is ETGVTQSPTHLIKTRGQQVTLRCSSQSGHNTVSWYQQALGQGPQFIFQYYREEENGRGNFPPRFSGLQFPNYSSELNVNALELDDSALYLCASSSGRERDNEQFFGPGTRLTVL.

The J gene is TRBJ2-3, the V gene TRBV27; maybe TRBD1 (5 bases). The CDR3 consists of 13 residues. Looked up from germline, CDR1 is MNHEY and CDR2 is SMNVEV (reference sequence). The ends were cut back, 6 bases at V and 6 bases at J, with 13 bases in the middle. The DNA of the CDR3 is TGTGCCAGCAGACCTCAGGGTGAGGATACGCAGTATTTT. It is translated as CASRPQGEDTQYF.

Only one count was recorded for this clone. Written as DNA, the CDR3 is TGTGCCAGCAGCTTAGCGGGAGGCTACAATGAGCAGTTCTTC. This translates into CASSLAGGYNEQFF. The rearrangement joins TRBV7-7 to TRBJ2-1; D is perhaps TRBD2 (6 bases). Trimming left V 0 bases short and J 3 bases short, with 6 bases between. CDR1 is SSHAT, CDR2 FNYEAQ, per germline (reference sequence). This CDR3 region has 14 residues.